The text below deals with one TCR beta chain. This clone was recorded a few times. No cognate antigen has been identified for it. Nothing much larger sits one base from this clone, and base qualities are not available. This specimen belongs to a study of T cell responses to AZD1222 COVID-19 vaccine (dated by TCRdb to the early 2020s). For context, the study as a whole: Because spike-specific TCR depth and breadth did not differ between the two schedules, AZD1222 recipients who got a second dose at roughly 4 weeks were pooled with those who got a second dose at roughly 12 weeks. TCR sequencing covered 233 trial participants: approximately 200 given two doses of AZD1222 and 26 given two doses of MenACWY control vaccine. Trial participants were enrolled into age subgroups of 18-55, 56-69 and 70-plus years, which contained about 150, 27 and 61 TCR-sequenced participants, respectively. Summary of the overall study and its limitations: Reportedly, almost half of the unique spike-specific TCRs recognized epitopes lying outside the regions that are mutated in the B.1.351 and B.1.1.7 variants. Spike-specific TCR breadth and depth rose significantly after two AZD1222 doses compared with day 0 and with MenACWY recipients. The vaccine-associated CD4 TCRs covered the entire spike protein, and the dominant responses fell in regions 160-218 and 743-854. In the small 56-69-year group, the increase in depth fell short of significance, most likely because of low power. Participants were mostly white British, with more females than males. The authors suggested clonal diversity may have been underestimated. Conclusions about previously exposed vaccinees are limited, since just five to seven AZD1222 recipients were seropositive for SARS-CoV-2 at baseline. Because no samples from the day 14 peak response were available, repertoires could be characterized only after the peak T cell response.

The CDR3 regions of human TCRbeta chains were analyzed by immunosequencing. As for how the authors treated the data: TCRs in the repertoires were matched against a reference library of SARS-CoV-2-specific TCRs that had been generated with the MIRA antigen-specificity platform. Breadth meant the fraction of unique TCRs that were SARS-CoV-2-associated, whereas depth meant the fraction of total T cells that were SARS-CoV-2-associated. Using the MIRA data, each spike-specific TCR was mapped to the spike region that the TCR reacts to and placed in a CD4 or CD8 class. Log10-transformed breadth and depth values were compared by one-way ANOVA with Sidak's multiple comparisons tests. The table was pulled from immuneACCESS by TCRdb, which kept in-frame rearrangements only. Such tables lose some clones; where checked, under half of the loss comes from unresolved V genes, and the rest has no known cause. Clonal size and the V and J genes are those of that table, whereas D and trimming came from the DNA. The sample table records 85,000 to 130,000 clones; 80% to 90% of these occur just once. The ten largest make up less than 3.5% of the sample.

The time point label corresponds to: baseline before first vaccination. Vaccinee samples were obtained from the UK trials COV001 and COV002, which included a single-blind randomized controlled phase 2/3 trial of AZD1222 (ChAdOx1 nCoV-19) in healthy adults. For TCRbeta chain sequencing, PBMC samples from trial participants were taken at day 0 and at day 28 after the second dose. V lost 6 bases and J lost 5 bases, and the count of bases not matched to a germline gene is 7. Via the germline V gene, CDR1 is SGHVS and CDR2 FNYEAQ. The CDR3 starts with the cysteine, ends with the phenylalanine, and has 14 residues. Only CDR3 DNA remains: 42 bases, in frame from the first base.

The TCR was taken from an adult in good health. Sample: peripheral blood, taken on day 0 of AZD1222 vaccination. The chain joins TRBV7-6 to TRBJ2-7; TRBD1 lines up with 10 middle nucleotides. For the CDR3, the sequence is CASSWGGTGDEQYF. The sequenced DNA: TGTGCCAGCAGTTGGGGGGGGACAGGGGACGAGCAGTACTTC.